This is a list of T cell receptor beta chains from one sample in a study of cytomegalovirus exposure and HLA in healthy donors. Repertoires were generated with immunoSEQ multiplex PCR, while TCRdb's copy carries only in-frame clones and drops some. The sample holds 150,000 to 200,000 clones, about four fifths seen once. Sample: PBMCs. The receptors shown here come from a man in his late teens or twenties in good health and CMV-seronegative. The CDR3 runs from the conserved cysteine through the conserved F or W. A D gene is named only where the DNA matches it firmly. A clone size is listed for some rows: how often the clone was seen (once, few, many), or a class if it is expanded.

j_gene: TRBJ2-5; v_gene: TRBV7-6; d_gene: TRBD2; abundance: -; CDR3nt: TGTGCCAGCACCGATCAGAGGCTAGCGGGGGCCGTTTGGACCCTCGAAGAGACCCAGTACTTC; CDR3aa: CASTDQRLAGAVWTLEETQYF
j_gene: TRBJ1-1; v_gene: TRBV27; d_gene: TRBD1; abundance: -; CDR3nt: TGTGCCAGCAGTCTGACCTTTCGGACAGGCGAAGCTTTCTTT; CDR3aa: CASSLTFRTGEAFF
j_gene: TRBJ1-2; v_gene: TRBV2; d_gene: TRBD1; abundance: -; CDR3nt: TGTGCCAGCAGCGTAACAGGGGTGGGTGGCTACACCTTC; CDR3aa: CASSVTGVGGYTF
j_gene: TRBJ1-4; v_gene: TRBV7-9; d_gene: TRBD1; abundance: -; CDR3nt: TGTGCCAGCAGCTTAAACAGGGGAAATGAAAAACTGTTTTTT; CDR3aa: CASSLNRGNEKLFF
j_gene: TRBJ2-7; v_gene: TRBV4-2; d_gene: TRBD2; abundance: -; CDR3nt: TGTGCCAGCAGCCAAGATCTGGGAGCGGGAGGGTCCTGCGAGCAGTACTTC; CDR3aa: CASSQDLGAGGSCEQYF
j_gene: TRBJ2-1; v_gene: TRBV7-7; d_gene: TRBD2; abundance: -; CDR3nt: TGTGCTAGCAGCTTCGGACTAGCGGGAGTCGATGAGCAGTTCTTC; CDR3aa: CASSFGLAGVDEQFF
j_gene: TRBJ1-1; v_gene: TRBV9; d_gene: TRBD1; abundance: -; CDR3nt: TGTGCCAGCAGCGCTGGACAGGGGATGGGAGCTTTCTTT; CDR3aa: CASSAGQGMGAFF
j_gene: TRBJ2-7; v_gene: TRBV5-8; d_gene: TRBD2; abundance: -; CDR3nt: TGTGCCAGCAGCTTGGCCCCTAGCGGGAGGATACACGAGCAGTACTTC; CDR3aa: CASSLAPSGRIHEQYF
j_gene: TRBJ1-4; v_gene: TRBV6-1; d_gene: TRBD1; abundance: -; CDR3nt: TGTGCCAGTCAAACAGGGGGTGAGAATGAAAAACTGTTTTTT; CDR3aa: CASQTGGENEKLFF
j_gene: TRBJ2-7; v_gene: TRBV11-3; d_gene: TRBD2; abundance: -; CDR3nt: TGTGCCAGCAGCTTTCAACTAGCGGGAGTAGCTGAGCAGTACTTC; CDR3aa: CASSFQLAGVAEQYF
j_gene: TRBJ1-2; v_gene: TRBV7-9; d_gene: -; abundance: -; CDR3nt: TGTGCCAGCAGCTCCAACAGGGATTATGGCTACACCTTC; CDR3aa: CASSSNRDYGYTF
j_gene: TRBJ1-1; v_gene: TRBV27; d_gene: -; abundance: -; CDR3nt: TGTGCCAGCAGTTTATTACACTCAGGGGACACTGAAGCTTTCTTT; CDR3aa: CASSLLHSGDTEAFF
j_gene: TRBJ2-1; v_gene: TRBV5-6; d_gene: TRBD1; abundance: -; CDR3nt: TGTGCCAGCAGCCTCGGGACAGGGGGGCTGGATGAGCAGTTCTTC; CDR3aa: CASSLGTGGLDEQFF
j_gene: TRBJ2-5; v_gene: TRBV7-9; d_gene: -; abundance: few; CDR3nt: TGTGCCAGCAGCTTGAGCCTTGCGCAAGAGACCCAGTACTTC; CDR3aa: CASSLSLAQETQYF
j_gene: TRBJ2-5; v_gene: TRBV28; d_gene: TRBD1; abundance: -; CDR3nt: TGTGCCAGCAGTTCACTTGGGACAGGCGACTTGCTCCAAGAGACCCAGTACTTC; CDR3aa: CASSSLGTGDLLQETQYF
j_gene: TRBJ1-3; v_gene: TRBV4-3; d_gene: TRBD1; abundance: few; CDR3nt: TGCGCCAGCAGCCATGCTCTAGGGGGCAGTGGAAACACCATATATTTT; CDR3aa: CASSHALGGSGNTIYF
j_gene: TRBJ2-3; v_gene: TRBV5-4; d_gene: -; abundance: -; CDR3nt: TGTGCCAGCAGCTTTGGCGGGGGCCACACAGATACGCAGTATTTT; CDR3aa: CASSFGGGHTDTQYF
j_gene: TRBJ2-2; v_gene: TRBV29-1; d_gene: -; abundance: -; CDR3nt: TGCAGCGCTTCCGAACAGGGATATAGTACCGGGGAGCTGTTTTTT; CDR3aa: CSASEQGYSTGELFF
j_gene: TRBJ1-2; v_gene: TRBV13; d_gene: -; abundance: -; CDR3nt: TGTGCCAGCAGCTTAGAGGAGACAGGTGGCTACACCTTC; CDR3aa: CASSLEETGGYTF
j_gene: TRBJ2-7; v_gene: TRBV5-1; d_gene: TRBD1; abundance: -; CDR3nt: TGCGCCAGCAGCTTCGGGACAGGGAGCGACGAGCAGTACTTC; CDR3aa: CASSFGTGSDEQYF
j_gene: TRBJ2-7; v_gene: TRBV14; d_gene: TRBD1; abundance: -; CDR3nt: TGTGCCAGCAGCCCTTACCCTCCGGACAGGCCCGAGCAGTACTTC; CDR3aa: CASSPYPPDRPEQYF
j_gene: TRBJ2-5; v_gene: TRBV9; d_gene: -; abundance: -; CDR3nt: TGTGCCAGCAGCCAGGGGGGTGGGTTACAAGAGACCCAGTACTTC; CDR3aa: CASSQGGGLQETQYF
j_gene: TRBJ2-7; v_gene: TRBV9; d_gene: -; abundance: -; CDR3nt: TGTGCCAGCAGCGTAGGTCAGAGGGCCTACGAGCAGTACTTC; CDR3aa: CASSVGQRAYEQYF
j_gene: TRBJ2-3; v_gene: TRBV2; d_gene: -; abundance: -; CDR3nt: TGTGCCAGCGATCGGAAGGCAGGGGTTACAGATACGCAGTATTTT; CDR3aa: CASDRKAGVTDTQYF
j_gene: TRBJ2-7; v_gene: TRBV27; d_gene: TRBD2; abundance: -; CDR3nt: TGTGCCAGCAGTTTAGGGGCGGGCGGGAGAGCCTACGAGCAGTACTTC; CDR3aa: CASSLGAGGRAYEQYF
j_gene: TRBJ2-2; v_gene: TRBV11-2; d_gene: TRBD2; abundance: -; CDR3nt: TGTGCCAGCAGCCCTCAACGGGGGGGCGGGGAGCTGTTTTTT; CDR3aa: CASSPQRGGGELFF
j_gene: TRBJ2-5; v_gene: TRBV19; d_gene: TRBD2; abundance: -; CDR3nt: TGTGCCAGTAGTACCGCGGGGGGAACCCAGTACTTC; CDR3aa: CASSTAGGTQYF
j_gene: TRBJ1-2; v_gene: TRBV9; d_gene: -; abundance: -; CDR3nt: TGTGCCAGCAGCGTAGACAGTGATCCTATCTATGGCTACACCTTC; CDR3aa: CASSVDSDPIYGYTF
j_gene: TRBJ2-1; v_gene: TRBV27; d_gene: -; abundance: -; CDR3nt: TGTGCCAGCAGTTTGGCTGGCAATGAGCAGTTCTTC; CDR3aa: CASSLAGNEQFF
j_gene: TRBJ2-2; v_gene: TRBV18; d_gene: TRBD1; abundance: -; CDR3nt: TGTGCCAGCTCACCACGCGGGACAGGGTCCGTCGGGGAGCTGTTTTTT; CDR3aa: CASSPRGTGSVGELFF
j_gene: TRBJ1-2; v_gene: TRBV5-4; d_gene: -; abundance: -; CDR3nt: TGTGCCAGCAGCCCTCGCGCCTCTACAGCGGCGGGGGGTGGCTACACCTTC; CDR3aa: CASSPRASTAAGGGYTF
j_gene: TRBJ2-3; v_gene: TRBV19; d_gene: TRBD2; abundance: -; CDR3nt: TGTGCCACCCGAAGTAGCGGGCTCACAGATACGCAGTATTTT; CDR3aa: CATRSSGLTDTQYF
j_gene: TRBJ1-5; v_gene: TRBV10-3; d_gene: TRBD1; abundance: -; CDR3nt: TGTGCCATCAGTGAGCAGGGGGCGGGTCAGCCCCAGCATTTT; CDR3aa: CAISEQGAGQPQHF
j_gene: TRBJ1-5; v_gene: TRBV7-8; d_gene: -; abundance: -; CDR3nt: TGTGCCAGCAGCTTAGAGGGGAATCGTGGTCAGCCCCAGCATTTT; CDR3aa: CASSLEGNRGQPQHF
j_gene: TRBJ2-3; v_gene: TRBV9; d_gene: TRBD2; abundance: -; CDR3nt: TGTGCCAGCAGCGCCAGCGGGAGCCCCCCAGATACGCAGTATTTT; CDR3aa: CASSASGSPPDTQYF
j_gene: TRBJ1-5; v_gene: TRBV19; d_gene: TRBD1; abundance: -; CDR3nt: TGTGCCAGTAGCACGCAGGGGGGTCAGCCCCAGCATTTT; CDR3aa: CASSTQGGQPQHF
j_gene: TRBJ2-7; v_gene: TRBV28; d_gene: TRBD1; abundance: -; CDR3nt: TGTGCCGTTCAAAAGGGGGCAGGACAGCCCTCCTACGAGCAGTACTTC; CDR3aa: CAVQKGAGQPSYEQYF
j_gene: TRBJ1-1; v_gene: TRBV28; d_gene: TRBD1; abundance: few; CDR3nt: TGTGCCAGCCAAATTCCGGGACAGGTGTGGACTGAAGCTTTCTTT; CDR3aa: CASQIPGQVWTEAFF
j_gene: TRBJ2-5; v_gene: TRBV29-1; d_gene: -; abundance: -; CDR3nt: TGCAGCGTTGTCCGAGGTCAGACCCAGTACTTC; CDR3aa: CSVVRGQTQYF
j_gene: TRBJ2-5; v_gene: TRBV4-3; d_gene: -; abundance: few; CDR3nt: TGCGCCAGCAGCCAAGGGTGGGGGCCGGAGCAGACCCAGTACTTC; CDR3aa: CASSQGWGPEQTQYF